These 26 T cell receptor beta chains originate from one sample sequenced in a study of vaccination and CD4 T cells after COVID-19. Documented treatment: roughly ten-day PBMC culture with coronavirus spike peptide pools or control peptides (ViraFEST assay). CD4+ T cells that had been cultured provided DNA sequenced with the Oncomine TCR Beta short-read assay. TCRdb re-analysed the PCR reads in MiXCR, keeping a single row per CDR3 protein. The sample gives about 26,000 distinct CDR3 sequences, roughly two fifths of which show up once; approximately 10% is in the top ten. These receptors' antigens are unknown. Sequencing input: CD4+ T cells from blood, cultured in vitro. Source of these receptors: a human donor who had recovered from COVID-19.

The V call is TRBV28, the J call TRBJ1-2; 8 bases are shared with TRBD1. The germline CDR1 and CDR2 sequences are MDHEN and SYDVKM. The CDR3 runs 14 residues. The ends lost 6 bases at V and 5 bases at J; junction bases unmatched: 8. The CDR3 nucleotides read TGTGCCAGCAGATCAGTCGGGACAGGATATGGCTACACCTTC. Its translation: CASRSVGTGYGYTF.

This clonotype has just a few counts. The J gene is TRBJ2-3, the V gene TRBV24-1; D is perhaps TRBD2 (5 bases). Germline V CDR1 and CDR2: KGHDR, SFDVKD. V lost 2 bases and J lost 5, with 13 bases in between. This CDR3 has 15 residues. CDR3 DNA sequence: TGTGCCACCAGTGATTCCAGCCCCGGGGTAGATACGCAGTATTTT. Translation gives CATSDSSPGVDTQYF.

The chain carries TRBV20-1 and TRBJ2-7; 7 bases align to TRBD2. After removal of 5 bases from V and 9 bases from J, the junction contained 16 bases not matched to a gene. There are 14 residues in the CDR3. CDR1 and CDR2 from the germline V gene are DFQATT and SNEGSKA (reference sequence). The CDR3 reads CSARSGGDHLGQYF. The CDR3 DNA sequence: TGCAGTGCTCGTTCGGGGGGTGATCACCTGGGGCAGTACTTC.

This clonotype was counted only a few times. This chain links TRBV11-3 with TRBJ2-1, with 10 bases lining up with TRBD2. Germline values: CDR1 SGHNT, CDR2 YENEEA. V lost 5 bases to trimming and J lost 4 bases; unmatched junction nucleotides: 8. The CDR3 sequence is 16 residues long. The CDR3 is CASSREPSGGYNEQFF. The DNA of the CDR3 is TGTGCCAGCAGCCGCGAACCTAGCGGGGGATACAATGAGCAGTTCTTC.

V usage is TRBV28 and J usage is TRBJ1-2, with 9 bases aligning to TRBD1. Germline lookup yields CDR1 MDHEN and CDR2 SYDVKM. The CDR3 loop spans 14 amino acids. V was clipped by 5 bases and J by 8 bases; unmatched bases: 9. CDR3 coding DNA: TGTGCCAGCAGTCCGAGGGACAGGGTCTACGGCTACACCTTC. Encoded protein: CASSPRDRVYGYTF.

This chain links TRBV10-1 with TRBJ2-5; 8 bases align to TRBD1. Losses at the gene ends were 6 bases for V and 5 bases for J; bases not matched to a gene: 14. Germline loops: CDR1 WNHNN, CDR2 SYGVQD (reference sequence). The CDR3 spans 16 residues. CDR3 bases: TGCGCCAGCAGGGGACCAGGGGGCGAGGGGGAGGAGACCCAGTACTTC. Amino acid sequence: CASRGPGGEGEETQYF.

This chain joins TRBV5-6 and TRBJ2-2; unclear D gene. CDR3 length equals 15 residues. V was pared by 1 base and J by 7 bases, with 14 bases between. CDR1 is SGHDT, CDR2 YYEEEE, per germline. DNA for the CDR3: TGTGCCAGCAGCTTGCGATGGGGTGCGTACGGGGAGCTGTTTTTT. Its translation: CASSLRWGAYGELFF.

This chain links TRBV27 with TRBJ2-7; D might be TRBD1 (6 bases). Trimming took 2 bases from V and 2 from J, leaving 13 bases between them. Per germline, CDR1 MNHEY and CDR2 SMNVEV (reference sequence). This CDR3 comprises 15 residues. CDR3 sequence (DNA): TGTGCCAGCAGTTTAATCGGCAGGACAGCCTACGAGCAGTACTTC. Translated: CASSLIGRTAYEQYF.

The J gene is TRBJ2-5, the V gene TRBV5-1; no firm D call. V lost 0 bases and J 2 bases, leaving 5 bases between the germline ends. Germline V lookup: CDR1 SGHRS, CDR2 YFSETQ. This CDR3 is built from 13 residues. The CDR3 nucleotides are TGCGCCAGCAGCTTGGTAGCACAAGAGACCCAGTACTTC. Its translation is CASSLVAQETQYF.

This clonotype was seen more than once but under ten times. This chain connects TRBV7-6 to TRBJ1-2, with D perhaps matching TRBD1 (5 bases). V was cut by 5 bases and J by 6 bases, with 19 bases left in between. The germline V gene encodes CDR1 SGHVS and CDR2 FNYEAQ. The CDR3 spans 15 residues. CDR3 loop: CASSPGVGEDDGYTF. CDR3 bases: TGTGCCAGCAGCCCCGGTGTGGGGGAAGACGATGGCTACACCTTC. The full variable domain, rest sourced from reference TRBV7-6 and TRBJ1-2, is GAGVSQSPRYKVTKRGQDVALRCDPISGHVSLYWYRQALGQGPEFLTYFNYEAQQDKSGLPNDRFSAERPEGSISTLTIQRTEQRDSAMYRCASSPGVGEDDGYTFGSGTRLTVV.

This clonotype came up a few times. V and J are TRBV15 and TRBJ1-1, with no clear D. The CDR3 contains 15 residues. The germline gives CDR1 LNHNV, CDR2 YYDKDF (reference sequence). Trimming took 0 bases from V and 11 from J, leaving 19 bases between them. The CDR3 protein is CATSRDLGRWEGAFF. CDR3 DNA: TGTGCCACCAGCAGAGATCTGGGTCGGTGGGAAGGGGCTTTCTTT.

The chain joins TRBV5-4 to TRBJ2-3; 10 bases map to TRBD1. Germline assignment: CDR1 SGHNT and CDR2 YYREEE (reference sequence). The CDR3 covers 15 residues. V dropped 0 bases and J dropped 5; count of bases not matched to a gene: 3. CDR3: CASSLGQGAGDTQYF. Here the CDR3 DNA reads TGTGCCAGCAGCTTGGGACAGGGGGCTGGAGATACGCAGTATTTT.

This sequence joins TRBV6-2 or TRBV6-3 and TRBJ2-7, with D possibly matching TRBD1 (6 bases). V was pared by 6 bases and J by 0 bases, with 9 bases between. The CDR3 is 13 amino acids. The V gene's germline CDR1 is MNHEY and CDR2 SVGEGT. This CDR3 reads CASRQGPSYEQYF. For the CDR3, the DNA is TGTGCCAGCAGACAGGGCCCCTCCTACGAGCAGTACTTC.

V is TRBV4-1 and J is TRBJ1-2; D remains unclear. Germline V gene lookup returns CDR1 MGHRA and CDR2 YSYEKL. The CDR3 runs to 15 residues. With 4 bases removed from V and 1 base from J, the gap between germline ends came to 13 bases. CDR3 DNA: TGCGCCAGCAGCCCACTGGGTCGGTATAACTATGGCTACACCTTC. Translated, it gives CASSPLGRYNYGYTF.

The V call is TRBV9, the J call TRBJ2-7; 7 bases line up with TRBD1. The CDR3 consists of 16 residues. The V gene end was trimmed by 4 bases and the J gene end by 2 bases; junction bases not matched to a gene: 12. CDR1 SGDLS and CDR2 YYNGEE come from the germline V gene. This CDR3 reads CASSLVGTADPYEQYF. The DNA of the CDR3 is TGTGCCAGCAGCCTCGTGGGGACAGCTGATCCCTACGAGCAGTACTTC. The variable domain in full, with the rest retrieved from reference TRBV9 and TRBJ2-7, is DSGVTQTPKHLITATGQRVTLRCSPRSGDLSVYWYQQSLDQGLQFLIQYYNGEERAKGNILERFSAQQFPDLHSELNLSSLELGDSALYFCASSLVGTADPYEQYFGPGTRLTVT.

The genes are TRBV19 and TRBJ2-3, with D perhaps matching TRBD2 (5 bases). Germline CDR1 is LNHDA and CDR2 is SQIVND (reference sequence). V lost 5 bases to trimming and J lost 0 bases, with 21 bases between them. The CDR3 sequence is 18 residues long. The CDR3 here is CASSPYALYGGSTDTQYF. The CDR3 DNA is TGTGCCAGTAGTCCCTACGCCCTATACGGAGGAAGCACAGATACGCAGTATTTT.

This clonotype was seen more than once but under ten times. The chain is built from TRBV20-1 and TRBJ2-7; D is undetermined. Germline assignment: CDR1 DFQATT and CDR2 SNEGSKA (reference sequence). The length of the CDR3 is 12 residues. Trimming cost V 6 bases and J 3 bases, with 12 bases left between them. CDR3 protein: CSARRSNYEQYF. For the CDR3, the DNA is TGCAGTGCCCGAAGGTCAAACTACGAGCAGTACTTC.

This clonotype came up a few times. V is TRBV20-1 and J is TRBJ2-5, with D maybe TRBD1 (6 bases). From germline, CDR1 is DFQATT and CDR2 SNEGSKA (reference sequence). Trimming removed 1 base from V and 0 bases from J, with 12 bases in between. The CDR3 contains 15 residues. The CDR3 here is CSARVGTLYQETQYF. In nucleotides, the CDR3 is TGCAGTGCTAGAGTAGGGACACTGTACCAAGAGACCCAGTACTTC.

This rearrangement joins TRBV28 to TRBJ2-1; 8 bases are a match to TRBD2. CDR3 length equals 17 residues. Trimming cost V 5 bases and J 6 bases; bases outside gene matches: 15. CDR1 is MDHEN, CDR2 SYDVKM, per germline. The CDR3 nucleotides read TGTGCCAGCAGTCCCCCCTTCCGAGCGGGAGTGGGCAATGAGCAGTTCTTC. Amino acid sequence: CASSPPFRAGVGNEQFF.

This clonotype was detected only a few times. The rearrangement links TRBV20-1 to TRBJ1-5; 7 bases match TRBD1. This CDR3 has 14 amino acids. Germline values: CDR1 DFQATT, CDR2 SNEGSKA (reference sequence). Trimming cost V 5 bases and J 0 bases; bases outside gene matches: 4. CDR3 bases: TGCAGTGCTCGGGGACAGTCTAGCAATCAGCCCCAGCATTTT. Encoded protein: CSARGQSSNQPQHF.

The chain is built from TRBV6-2 or TRBV6-3 and TRBJ2-7; no reliable D call. This CDR3 spans 14 amino acids. V dropped 4 bases and J dropped 0 bases, with 10 bases sitting between them. Germline CDR1 and CDR2: MNHEY and SVGEGT. CDR3 bases: TGTGCCAGCAGTTTTTATGCTCCCTCCTACGAGCAGTACTTC. Its translation is CASSFYAPSYEQYF.

The chain is built from TRBV4-1 and TRBJ1-2; D gene ambiguous. Trimming removed 1 base from V and 7 bases from J, with 13 bases in between. Germline CDR1 reads MGHRA; CDR2 reads YSYEKL. The CDR3 length is 14 residues. CDR3 loop: CASSQATAWGGYTF. The CDR3 region has the DNA TGCGCCAGCAGCCAAGCTACAGCTTGGGGTGGCTACACCTTC.

The chain links TRBV28 to TRBJ2-7; 7 nucleotides match TRBD2. Germline CDR1 is MDHEN and CDR2 is SYDVKM. Trimming removed 7 bases from V and 3 bases from J; junction bases left unmatched: 15. This CDR3 spans 16 amino acids. CDR3 in amino acids: CASTFWGGKSYYEQYF. CDR3 coding DNA: TGTGCCAGCACATTTTGGGGGGGAAAATCTTACTACGAGCAGTACTTC.

This clonotype was detected only a few times. This rearrangement joins TRBV11-1 to TRBJ2-5; TRBD1 aligns across 7 bases. V dropped 3 bases and J dropped 4; count of bases not matched to a gene: 14. The CDR3 extends over 17 amino acids. CDR1 is SGHAT, CDR2 FQDESV, per germline (reference sequence). Here the CDR3 reads CASSFDLGQAGGETQYF. As DNA, the CDR3 is TGTGCCAGCAGCTTTGACCTAGGACAGGCTGGAGGAGAGACCCAGTACTTC.

The chain joins TRBV6-1 to TRBJ2-7, with 9 nucleotides matching TRBD2. Germline assignment: CDR1 MNHNS and CDR2 SASEGT. The length of the CDR3 is 15 residues. V was clipped by 8 bases and J by 5 bases; unmatched bases: 13. CDR3 nucleotide sequence: TGTGCCAGCTCTCCTCCCGCGGGAGGGCCCCACGAGCAGTACTTC. Its translation: CASSPPAGGPHEQYF.

CDR3 region: CASSFLPGTAQFSFGSYEQYF. The CDR3 DNA reads as TGTGCCAGCAGTTTCCTCCCCGGGACAGCCCAATTCTCTTTCGGGTCCTACGAGCAGTACTTC. The chain combines TRBV27 with TRBJ2-7, with TRBD1 identical over 7 bases. Germline loops: CDR1 MNHEY, CDR2 SMNVEV (reference sequence). The trim removed 3 bases at V and 1 base at J, leaving 24 bases unmatched. This CDR3 comprises 21 residues.